These 27 T cell receptor beta chains originate from one sample sequenced in a study of CD4 T cells in relation to SARS-CoV-2 and coronaviruses. Repertoires were generated with immunoSEQ multiplex PCR, while TCRdb's copy carries only in-frame clones and drops some. Altogether around 15,000 clones are present, roughly 80% being singletons, with the ten largest covering about 33%. Before the COVID-19 pandemic, during about 2011-2019, CD4+ T cells were taken from unexposed donors. Isolation of CD4+ T cells took place after about 9 days in culture. These receptors are not linked to any known antigen. Sequenced input: CD4+ T cells from PBMCs, cultured in vitro. These receptors were collected from a human donor in good health.

V usage is TRBV6-6 and J usage is TRBJ2-1; 9 bases map to TRBD1. Germline assignment: CDR1 MNHNY and CDR2 SVGAGI (reference sequence). There are 14 residues in the CDR3. Trimming removed 5 bases from V and 6 bases from J; junction bases left unmatched: 5. CDR3: CASSPGTGINEQFF. The CDR3 DNA is TGTGCCAGCAGTCCGGGGACAGGGATCAATGAGCAGTTCTTC.

The count of this clone is one. J is TRBJ2-3 and V is TRBV5-5, with D perhaps matching TRBD2 (5 bases). CDR3 size: 13 residues. Per the germline V gene, CDR1 is SGHKS and CDR2 is YYEKEE (reference sequence). Trimming left V 2 bases short and J 4 bases short, with 8 bases between. CDR3 amino acids: CASSFEGADTQYF. CDR3 coding DNA: TGTGCCAGCAGCTTCGAGGGAGCAGATACGCAGTATTTT. The full variable domain, in which reference TRBV5-5 and TRBJ2-3 provide the parts outside the CDR3, is DAGVTQSPTHLIKTRGQQVTLRCSPISGHKSVSWYQQVLGQGPQFIFQYYEKEERGRGNFPDRFSARQFPNYSSELNVNALLLGDSALYLCASSFEGADTQYFGPGTRLTVL.

The rearrangement uses TRBV6-2 or TRBV6-3 and TRBJ2-3; TRBD1 matches 10 bases. The CDR3 extends over 17 amino acids. Germline values: CDR1 MNHEY, CDR2 SVGEGT. J was trimmed by 5 bases and V by 2 bases; bases with no gene match: 10. The CDR3 sequence is CASSYAAGTGEGDTQYF. CDR3 in DNA: TGTGCCAGCAGTTACGCGGCCGGGACAGGGGAGGGAGATACGCAGTATTTT.

This chain uses TRBV6-5 with TRBJ2-5; no reliable D call. V was shortened by 6 bases and J by 5 bases, with 7 bases between the two germline ends. Germline lookup yields CDR1 MNHEY and CDR2 SVGAGI. The CDR3 extends over 11 amino acids. The CDR3 reads CASRELETQYF. The CDR3 DNA sequence: TGTGCCAGCAGGGAGCTCGAGACCCAGTACTTC.

The V gene is TRBV2, the J gene TRBJ1-5, with D possibly TRBD1 on 6 matching bases. The V and J ends lost 10 bases and 4 bases respectively, with 14 bases between them. The CDR3 is 13 residues long. CDR1 SNHLY and CDR2 FYNNEI come from the germline V gene. The CDR3 DNA is TGTGCCACCCTCCGGGACATAAATCAGCCCCAGCATTTT. It yields the protein CATLRDINQPQHF.

V and J are TRBV19 and TRBJ1-5; no reliable D call. The V gene's germline CDR1 is LNHDA and CDR2 SQIVND (reference sequence). The CDR3 sequence is 13 residues long. Trimming left V 5 bases short and J 3 bases short, with 8 bases between. Here the CDR3 reads CASSEQHNQPQHF. The CDR3 DNA reads as TGTGCCAGTAGTGAACAGCACAATCAGCCCCAGCATTTT. The complete variable domain, with remaining parts taken from reference TRBV19 and TRBJ1-5, reads DGGITQSPKYLFRKEGQNVTLSCEQNLNHDAMYWYRQDPGQGLRLIYYSQIVNDFQKGDIAEGYSVSREKKESFPLTVTSAQKNPTAFYLCASSEQHNQPQHFGDGTRLSIL.

This rearrangement joins TRBV3-1 (or the pseudogene TRBV3-2) to TRBJ2-3; D remains ambiguous. This CDR3 spans 13 amino acids. Germline CDR1 and CDR2: LGHDT and YNNKEL (reference sequence). V shed 4 bases and J shed 1 base, with 6 bases lying between them. CDR3 amino acids: CASSPLRTDTQYF. Here the CDR3 DNA reads TGTGCCAGCAGCCCACTCCGCACAGATACGCAGTATTTT.

This chain links TRBV11-3 with TRBJ2-1; 13 positions match TRBD2. The germline CDR1 and CDR2 sequences are SGHNT and YENEEA. After removal of 5 bases from V and 12 bases from J, the junction contained 13 bases not matched to a gene. The CDR3 sequence is 16 residues long. CDR3 sequence reads: CASSPGGLAGVVGQFF. In nucleotides, the CDR3 is TGTGCCAGCAGCCCAGGTGGACTAGCGGGAGTGGTTGGGCAGTTCTTC.

This clone was recorded a few times. This rearrangement joins TRBV7-2 to TRBJ1-6; D is uncertain. CDR3 length: 14 residues. Per the germline V gene, CDR1 is SGHTA and CDR2 is FQGNSA. V was cut by 0 bases and J by 8 bases, with 8 bases left in between. In nucleotides, the CDR3 is TGTGCCAGCAGCTTAGCGGGAGAAGATTCACCCCTCCACTTT. This sequence encodes CASSLAGEDSPLHF.

The gene calls are TRBV2 and TRBJ1-3, with D perhaps TRBD1 (5 bases). V was shortened by 7 bases and J by 4 bases, with 8 bases between the two germline ends. CDR1 SNHLY and CDR2 FYNNEI come from the germline V gene. CDR3 length equals 12 residues. The CDR3 protein is CASKAGGNTIYF. As DNA, the CDR3 is TGTGCCAGCAAGGCAGGGGGAAACACCATATATTTT.

The genes are TRBV7-2 and TRBJ1-3; unclear D gene. In germline, CDR1 is SGHTA, CDR2 FQGNSA. The CDR3 loop spans 14 amino acids. The V end lost 0 bases, the J end lost 0 bases, and 3 bases lay between the germline ends. The CDR3 reads CASSLAFSGNTIYF. For the CDR3, the DNA is TGTGCCAGCAGCTTAGCTTTCTCTGGAAACACCATATATTTT.

The chain carries TRBV5-1 and TRBJ2-7; D gene ambiguous. This CDR3 region has 14 residues. Trimming left V 1 base short and J 1 base short, with 9 bases between. Germline V lookup: CDR1 SGHRS, CDR2 YFSETQ. The CDR3 nucleotides are TGCGCCAGCAGCTTGACGAGCGATTCCTACGAGCAGTACTTC. Protein sequence: CASSLTSDSYEQYF.

The gene calls are TRBV3-1 (or the pseudogene TRBV3-2) and TRBJ2-3; TRBD2 matches 8 bases. The CDR3 has 15 amino acids. V shed 1 base, J shed 6 bases, and the junction held 6 bases outside the gene matches. CDR1 LGHDT and CDR2 YNNKEL come from the germline V gene (reference sequence). DNA for the CDR3: TGTGCCAGCAGCCAAGCGGGGGGGCCTCGGGATACGCAGTATTTT. Protein: CASSQAGGPRDTQYF.

J is TRBJ2-3 and V is TRBV18; 7 bases match TRBD1. Germline V gene lookup returns CDR1 KGHSH and CDR2 LQKENI. The trim removed 6 bases at V and 6 bases at J, leaving 12 bases unmatched. This CDR3 region has 15 residues. Here the CDR3 DNA reads TGTGCCAGCTCGGATCTCAGGGGGAACCAGGATACGCAGTATTTT. Amino acid sequence: CASSDLRGNQDTQYF.

The gene calls are TRBV5-1 and TRBJ2-7; unclear D gene. From germline, CDR1 is SGHRS and CDR2 YFSETQ. The V gene lost 3 bases and the J gene lost 0 bases, with 16 bases spanning the gap. CDR3 length: 16 residues. For the CDR3, the DNA is TGCGCCAGCAGCTGGTCGTCGGTTACCAGCTCCTACGAGCAGTACTTC. Translating gives CASSWSSVTSSYEQYF.

The V and J genes are TRBV6-2 or TRBV6-3 and TRBJ1-1; 7 bases agree with TRBD1. This CDR3 comprises 16 residues. V lost 3 bases to trimming and J lost 3 bases; unmatched junction nucleotides: 10. CDR1 and CDR2 (germline): MNHEY, SVGEGT. Written as DNA, the CDR3 is TGTGCCAGCAGTTATACAGGGGCCTGGGTAGACACTGAAGCTTTCTTT. Translation: CASSYTGAWVDTEAFF.

This clone turned up a few times. This chain connects TRBV5-1 to TRBJ2-5; tentative D call: TRBD1 (6 bases). The CDR3 totals 16 residues. The V and J ends lost 0 bases and 4 bases respectively, with 16 bases between them. Germline CDR1 SGHRS, CDR2 YFSETQ. The CDR3 region is CASSLELQGFAETQYF. As DNA, the CDR3 is TGCGCCAGCAGCTTGGAACTCCAGGGGTTTGCAGAGACCCAGTACTTC.

The rearrangement uses TRBV5-4 and TRBJ2-6, with 8 bases that match TRBD2. Losses at the gene ends were 4 bases for V and 0 bases for J; bases not matched to a gene: 0. There are 15 residues in the CDR3. CDR1 is SGHNT and CDR2 is YYREEE in the germline V gene (reference sequence). This CDR3 is CASSAGGSGANVLTF. The CDR3 nucleotides read TGTGCCAGCAGCGCGGGAGGCTCTGGGGCCAACGTCCTGACTTTC. The full variable domain, completed using reference TRBV5-4 and TRBJ2-6, is ETGVTQSPTHLIKTRGQQVTLRCSSQSGHNTVSWYQQALGQGPQFIFQYYREEENGRGNFPPRFSGLQFPNYSSELNVNALELDDSALYLCASSAGGSGANVLTFGAGSRLTVL.

The CDR3 sequence: CASSPLGTSQETQYF. The CDR3 DNA reads as TGCGCCAGCAGCCCGCTAGGGACTAGCCAAGAGACCCAGTACTTC. This chain joins TRBV5-1 and TRBJ2-5, with TRBD2 identical over 8 bases. Trimming took 4 bases from V and 1 from J; bases not matched to a gene: 6. Germline CDR1 is SGHRS and CDR2 is YFSETQ. The CDR3 sequence is 15 residues long.

The V call is TRBV4-1, the J call TRBJ2-7, with D perhaps assigned TRBD1 or TRBD2 (6 bases each). Looked up from germline, CDR1 is MGHRA and CDR2 is YSYEKL. This CDR3 is built from 17 residues. V was trimmed by 0 bases and J by 2 bases, leaving 17 bases between them. The CDR3 here is CASSQDGRGPRAYEQYF. As DNA, the CDR3 is TGCGCCAGCAGCCAAGACGGCCGGGGGCCTCGGGCCTACGAGCAGTACTTC.

The chain has TRBV7-3 and TRBJ2-7, with D possibly matching TRBD2 (6 bases). Between the trimmed V and J ends, which lost 1 base and 5 bases, there was a span of 9 bases. CDR1 SGHTA and CDR2 FQGTGA come from the germline V gene. This CDR3 has 13 residues. The CDR3 reads CASSLIPGDEQYF. Here the CDR3 DNA reads TGTGCCAGCAGCTTAATCCCGGGAGACGAGCAGTACTTC.

The chain has TRBV2 and TRBJ2-1; D tentatively reads TRBD1 or TRBD2 (5 bases each). V was pared by 2 bases and J by 9 bases, with 17 bases between. The CDR3 totals 15 residues. Germline V CDR1 and CDR2: SNHLY, FYNNEI. The DNA for the CDR3 is TGTGCCAGCAGTGAAAAGCGGACACTGAGGGGTGAGCAGTTCTTC. Translating gives CASSEKRTLRGEQFF.

The rearrangement joins TRBV11-2 to TRBJ1-1; 9 bases match TRBD1. J lost 10 bases, V lost 1 base, and 10 bases had no gene match. CDR3 length: 15 residues. CDR1 and CDR2 from the germline V gene are SGHAT and FQNNGV. CDR3 sequence reads: CASSLARTTGGIAFF. CDR3 bases: TGTGCCAGCAGCTTAGCTAGAACGACAGGGGGAATAGCTTTCTTT.

V usage is TRBV7-2 and J usage is TRBJ1-2; D is uncertain. Per the germline V gene, CDR1 is SGHTA and CDR2 is FQGNSA. The ends were cut back, 5 bases at V and 8 bases at J, with 9 bases in the middle. CDR3 size: 11 residues. The CDR3 nucleotides are TGTGCCAGCAGCCTCGGTTGGGGCTACACCTTC. It specifies CASSLGWGYTF.

The chain joins TRBV6-1 to TRBJ2-7; the match to TRBD1 covers 10 bases. The CDR3 consists of 15 residues. V shed 3 bases and J 4 bases; nucleotides not matched to a gene: 6. The germline V gene has CDR1 MNHNS and CDR2 SASEGT. The CDR3 DNA reads as TGTGCCAGCAGTGAGGGACAGGGGAATCCATACGAGCAGTACTTC. Its translation: CASSEGQGNPYEQYF.

This clone was seen more than once but under ten times. The V and J genes are TRBV6-1 and TRBJ2-3; TRBD2 matches at 11 bases. The CDR3 runs to 16 residues. CDR1 and CDR2 from the germline V gene are MNHNS and SASEGT. Losses at the gene ends were 0 bases for V and 5 bases for J; bases not matched to a gene: 4. CDR3 nucleotides: TGTGCCAGCAGTGAAGCGATGGGGACTAGCGGAGATACGCAGTATTTT. Translated, it gives CASSEAMGTSGDTQYF.

This clone was observed a handful of times. The genes are TRBV10-1 and TRBJ1-5; the match to TRBD1 covers 7 bases. Germline trimming cut 5 bases from V and 5 bases from J; bases unmatched to any gene: 3. The CDR3 covers 13 residues. Germline CDR1 reads WNHNN; CDR2 reads SYGVQD (reference sequence). CDR3 sequence (DNA): TGCGCCAGCAGTCCTGGGACAGATCAGCCCCAGCATTTT. Translated, it gives CASSPGTDQPQHF.